The T cell receptor (beta chain) under discussion was sequenced for a study of T cells after posttransplantation cyclophosphamide. A note on this clone: The antigen is unknown.

Study-level results: Donor CD8+ memory clones often dominated recipient blood repertoires at later times.

Germline V gene sequence: CDR1 MNHEY, CDR2 SMNVEV (reference sequence). Trimming cost V 4 bases and J 0 bases, with 7 bases left between them. The length of the CDR3 is 14 residues. Cells defined as naive were viable CD3+CD4+ or CD3+CD8+ and CCR7+CD45RA+CD45RO-CD95-CD27+CD28+. Method: immunoSEQ multiplex PCR; TCRdb's copy keeps in-frame clones and lacks some. This sample has thousands of clones, with over 95% found just once. The chain combines TRBV27 with TRBJ1-3; tentative D call: TRBD1 (5 bases). Sequenced material: naive CD8+ T cells sorted from PBMCs. This TCR was sampled from a man aged 50 to 59 in good health, CMV-negative, and a related stem cell transplant donor. The CDR3 DNA is TGTGCCAGCAGTTCAGGGATCTCTGGAAACACCATATATTTT. Amino acids: CASSSGISGNTIYF.